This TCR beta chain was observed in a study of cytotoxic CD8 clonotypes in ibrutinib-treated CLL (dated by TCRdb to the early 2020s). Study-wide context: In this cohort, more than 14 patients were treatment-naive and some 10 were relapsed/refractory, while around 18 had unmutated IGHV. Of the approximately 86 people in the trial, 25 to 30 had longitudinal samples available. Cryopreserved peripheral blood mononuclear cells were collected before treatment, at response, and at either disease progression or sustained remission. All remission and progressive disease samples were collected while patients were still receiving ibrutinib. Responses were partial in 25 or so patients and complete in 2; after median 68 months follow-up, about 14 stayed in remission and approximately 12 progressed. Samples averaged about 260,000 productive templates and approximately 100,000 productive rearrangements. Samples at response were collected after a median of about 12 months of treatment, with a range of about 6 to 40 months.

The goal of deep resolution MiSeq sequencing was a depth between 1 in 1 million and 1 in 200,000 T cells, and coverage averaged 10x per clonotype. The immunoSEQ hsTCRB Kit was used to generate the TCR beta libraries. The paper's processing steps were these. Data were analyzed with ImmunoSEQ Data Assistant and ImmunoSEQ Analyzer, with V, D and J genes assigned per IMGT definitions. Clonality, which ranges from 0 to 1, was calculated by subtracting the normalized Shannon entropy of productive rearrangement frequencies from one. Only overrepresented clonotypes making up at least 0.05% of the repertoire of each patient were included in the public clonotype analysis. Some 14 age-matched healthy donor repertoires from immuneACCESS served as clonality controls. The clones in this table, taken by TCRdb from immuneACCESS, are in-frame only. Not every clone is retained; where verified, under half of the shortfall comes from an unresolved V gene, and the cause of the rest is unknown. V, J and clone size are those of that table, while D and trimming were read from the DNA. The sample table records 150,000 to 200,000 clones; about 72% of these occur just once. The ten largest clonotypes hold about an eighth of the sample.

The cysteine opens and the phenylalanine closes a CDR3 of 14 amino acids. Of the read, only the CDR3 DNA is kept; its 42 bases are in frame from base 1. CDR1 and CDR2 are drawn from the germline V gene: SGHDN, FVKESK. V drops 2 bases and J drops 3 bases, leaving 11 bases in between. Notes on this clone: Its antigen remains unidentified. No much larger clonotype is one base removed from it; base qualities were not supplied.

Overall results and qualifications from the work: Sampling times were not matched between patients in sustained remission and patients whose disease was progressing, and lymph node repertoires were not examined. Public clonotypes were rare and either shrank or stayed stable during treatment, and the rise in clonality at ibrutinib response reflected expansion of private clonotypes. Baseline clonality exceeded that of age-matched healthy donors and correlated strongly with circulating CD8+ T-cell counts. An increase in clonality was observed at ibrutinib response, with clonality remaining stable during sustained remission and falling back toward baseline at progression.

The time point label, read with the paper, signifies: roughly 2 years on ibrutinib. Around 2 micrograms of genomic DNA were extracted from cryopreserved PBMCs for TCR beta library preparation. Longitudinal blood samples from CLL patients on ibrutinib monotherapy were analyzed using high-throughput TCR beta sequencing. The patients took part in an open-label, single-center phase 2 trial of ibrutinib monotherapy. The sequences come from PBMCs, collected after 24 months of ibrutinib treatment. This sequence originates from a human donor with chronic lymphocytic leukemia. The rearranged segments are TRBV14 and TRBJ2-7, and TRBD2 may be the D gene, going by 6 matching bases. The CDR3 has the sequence CASSQHGSGYEQYF. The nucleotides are TGTGCCAGCAGCCAACATGGTAGCGGCTACGAGCAGTACTTC.